This TCR beta chain was recorded in a study of blood T cell repertoires in COVID-19 (TCRdb year 2020). In terms of the full investigation: Collaborator samples came from the United States, Italy and Spain and covered acute and convalescent phases of COVID-19. The material from the prospective study consisted of cDNA or gDNA derived from T cells, B-cell-depleted T cells, or PBMCs. The dataset comprised deeply sampled blood TCRbeta repertoires from subjects exposed to, actively infected with, or recovered from COVID-19. The repertoires were made available in a free public database intended to serve as a resource for research on the immune response to SARS-CoV-2. Samples came from the ongoing ImmuneRACE study (first 160 participants) plus 1,254 subjects from 6 global collaborators. Nearly every sample came with metadata listing a de-identified subject ID, COVID-19 status, age in years and sex. HLA class I and class II types, where available, came from metadata supplied by the sample provider rather than from assay-based typing. General findings and caveats noted by the study authors: Clinical and demographic metadata were provided uncurated, with the amount varying by source and participant.

Whole blood was collected in K2EDTA tubes by collaborating institutions according to the institutions' own protocols. For TCRbeta analysis, collaborator samples were shipped as frozen whole blood, as isolated PBMCs, or as DNA extracted from either sample type. For CDR1 and CDR2, the germline V gene lists SGHRS and YFSETQ. Trimming takes 3 bases off V and 2 bases off J; junction bases not matched to a gene: 5. From the cysteine up to the phenylalanine, the CDR3 has a length of 15 residues. Of all the DNA, just the CDR3 is kept, 45 bases in frame from base 1. TCRbeta CDR3 regions were amplified from genomic DNA by means of the immunoSEQ Assay, a bias-controlled multiplex PCR. As for the authors' bioinformatics: Within the assay, amplification of reference gene primers was used to estimate how many nucleated cells each sample contained. To quantify the absolute abundance of each unique TCRbeta CDR3 rearrangement, sequence reads were collapsed and filtered. For each sample, productive Simpson clonality was calculated as the square root of Simpson's diversity index over productive rearrangements. TCRdb retrieved this table from immuneACCESS and kept in-frame rearrangements only. Not all clones are present; in checked studies, unresolved V genes account for under half, and no reason is known for the remainder. V, J and clone size were drawn from that table, and D and trimming were deduced from the DNA. The sample contains under 90,000 clones, around nine tenths of them found a single time. Clones ranked in the top ten supply 2.5% to 3.5% of the sample.

This clone was recorded a few times. Its antigen is not yet known. Base qualities are not recorded, but no much larger clone differs from it by a single base. The specimen was peripheral blood. The sequence joins TRBV5-1 to TRBJ1-3, and TRBD1 matches 7 of the central bases. The clonotype comes from a man aged 70 or older with active or convalescent COVID-19. The CDR3 corresponds to CASSSGTDPGNTIYF. The base sequence is TGCGCCAGCAGCTCCGGGACAGATCCTGGAAACACCATATATTTT.